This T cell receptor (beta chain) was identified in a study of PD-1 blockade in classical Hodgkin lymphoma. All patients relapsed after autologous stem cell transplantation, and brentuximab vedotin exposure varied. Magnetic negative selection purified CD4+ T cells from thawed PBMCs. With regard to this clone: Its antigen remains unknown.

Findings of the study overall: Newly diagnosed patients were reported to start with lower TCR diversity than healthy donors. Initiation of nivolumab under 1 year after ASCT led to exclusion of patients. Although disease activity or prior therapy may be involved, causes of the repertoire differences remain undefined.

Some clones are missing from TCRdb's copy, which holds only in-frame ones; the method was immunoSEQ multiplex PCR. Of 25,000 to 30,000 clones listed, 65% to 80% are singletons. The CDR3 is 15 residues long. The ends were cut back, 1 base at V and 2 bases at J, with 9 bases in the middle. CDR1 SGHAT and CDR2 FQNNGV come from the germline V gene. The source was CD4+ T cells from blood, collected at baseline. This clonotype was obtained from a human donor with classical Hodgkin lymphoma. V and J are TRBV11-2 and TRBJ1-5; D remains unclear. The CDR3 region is CASSLGVGRNQPQHF. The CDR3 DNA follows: TGTGCCAGCAGCTTAGGCGTAGGGCGCAATCAGCCCCAGCATTTT.